This T cell receptor beta chain comes out of a study of T cells of healthy individuals. TCRdb re-analysed the 5' RACE reads in MiXCR, keeping a single row per CDR3 protein. Here the sample spans around 63,000 distinct CDR3 sequences, around 15% being singletons. V gave up 1 base and J gave up 3 bases; unmatched junction bases: 14. The CDR3 consists of 18 residues. Germline V gives CDR1 MGHRA, CDR2 YSYEKL. The rearrangement uses TRBV4-1 and TRBJ2-7; 8 bases line up with TRBD1. The sequence came from a human donor in good health. The CDR3 loop is CASSQVDRALNLGYEQYF. The CDR3 DNA reads TGCGCCAGCAGCCAAGTGGACAGGGCCTTGAATTTGGGCTACGAGCAGTACTTC.